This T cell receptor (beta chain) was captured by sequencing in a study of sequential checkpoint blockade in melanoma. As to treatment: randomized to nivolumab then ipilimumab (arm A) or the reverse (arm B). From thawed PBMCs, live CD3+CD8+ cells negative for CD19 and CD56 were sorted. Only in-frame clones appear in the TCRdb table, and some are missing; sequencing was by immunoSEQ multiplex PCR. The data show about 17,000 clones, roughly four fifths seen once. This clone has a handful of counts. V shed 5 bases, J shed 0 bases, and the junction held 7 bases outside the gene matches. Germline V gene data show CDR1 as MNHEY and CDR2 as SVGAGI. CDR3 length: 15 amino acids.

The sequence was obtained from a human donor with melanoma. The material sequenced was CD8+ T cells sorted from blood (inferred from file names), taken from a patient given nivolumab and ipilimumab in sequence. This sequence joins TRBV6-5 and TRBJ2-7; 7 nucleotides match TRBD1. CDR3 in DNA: TGTGCCAGCAGTGCAAAGACAGGGAGCTCCTACGAGCAGTACTTC. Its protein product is CASSAKTGSSYEQYF.